The 29 T cell receptor beta chains reported below all come from one sample, sequenced in a study of T cell repertoires in cytomegalovirus infection. TCRdb reprocessed the reads with MiXCR, giving one entry per CDR3 protein. This table has under 300,000 distinct CDR3 sequences, roughly 12% appearing once. Sequencing used PBMCs. The source is a human donor in good health (CMV status not recorded). Some clones in this sample may be carry-over from other donors' samples.

This clonotype was counted between two and nine times. The rearrangement joins TRBV5-1 to TRBJ1-1; D uncertain. Trimming shortened V by 6 bases and J by 7 bases, and 19 bases separated the two germline ends. The CDR3 loop spans 14 amino acids. From germline, CDR1 is SGHRS and CDR2 YFSETQ. Here the CDR3 reads CASNPGTSFGEAFF. The DNA of the CDR3 is TGCGCCAGCAATCCGGGTACCTCCTTCGGTGAAGCTTTCTTT.

The sample holds many counts of this clonotype. This chain joins TRBV12-3 or TRBV12-4 and TRBJ1-3; TRBD1 is a possible D gene (5 bases). V lost 6 bases and J lost 0, with 12 bases in between. This CDR3 contains 15 residues. CDR3: CASSKTGGSGNTIYF. The CDR3, as DNA: TGTGCCAGCAGCAAAACAGGAGGCTCTGGAAACACCATATATTTT.

This clonotype was seen a handful of times. The chain couples TRBV29-1 to TRBJ1-1; TRBD1 agrees at 10 bases. V shed 3 bases and J 5 bases; nucleotides not matched to a gene: 6. The CDR3 spans 14 residues. Germline V gene sequence: CDR1 SQVTM, CDR2 ANQGSEA. CDR3: CSVEARDRGTEAFF. For the CDR3, the DNA is TGCAGCGTTGAGGCCCGGGACAGGGGAACTGAAGCTTTCTTT.

The chain recombines TRBV29-1 with TRBJ2-5; D might be TRBD1 (5 bases). The CDR3 consists of 11 residues. Per the germline V gene, CDR1 is SQVTM and CDR2 is ANQGSEA. The V and J ends lost 7 bases and 2 bases respectively, with 8 bases between them. CDR3 in amino acids: CSGQLQETQYF. For the CDR3, the DNA is TGCAGCGGACAGCTACAAGAGACCCAGTACTTC.

This clonotype was picked up many times. V gene TRBV5-6 combines with J gene TRBJ2-5; no clear D. Per germline, CDR1 SGHDT and CDR2 YYEEEE. V lost 4 bases and J 2 bases, leaving 12 bases between the germline ends. This CDR3 spans 14 amino acids. CDR3 in amino acids: CASSGRGVQETQYF. As DNA, the CDR3 is TGTGCCAGCAGCGGGCGTGGGGTACAAGAGACCCAGTACTTC.

This clonotype was counted at least ten times. The rearrangement uses TRBV7-3 and TRBJ2-1, with TRBD2 matching 10 bases. CDR1 and CDR2 (germline): SGHTA, FQGTGA. This CDR3 is built from 15 residues. J gave up 9 bases and V 5 bases, and 10 bases lay outside the gene matches. In nucleotides, the CDR3 is TGTGCCAGCAGCCGGCCAGCGGGAGGGCCTGGTGAGCAGTTCTTC. Translation: CASSRPAGGPGEQFF.

This clonotype was recorded a few times. This chain joins TRBV5-1 and TRBJ1-6, with D possibly TRBD1 on 5 matching bases. The V and J ends lost 5 bases and 6 bases respectively, with 12 bases between them. The germline V gene encodes CDR1 SGHRS and CDR2 YFSETQ. CDR3 size: 14 residues. DNA of the CDR3: TGCGCCAGCAGTCCTGACGGGGGTAATTCACCCCTCCACTTT. It translates to CASSPDGGNSPLHF.

As to this clonotype: A read error may produce the germline difference seen at one junction end. DNA for the CDR3: TGCAGCGTCGAAGGGAAAGGGGAGTCCTATGGCTACACCTTC. Protein: CSVEGKGESYGYTF. This chain links TRBV29-1 with TRBJ1-2; D is perhaps TRBD1 (5 bases). The germline V gene encodes CDR1 SQVTM and CDR2 ANQGSEA. CDR3 size: 14 residues.

This clonotype was seen a few times. The rearrangement links TRBV7-9 to TRBJ1-1, with TRBD1 identical over 8 bases. The CDR3 totals 14 residues. Germline V gives CDR1 SEHNR, CDR2 FQNEAQ (reference sequence). With 5 bases clipped from V and 8 bases from J, the junction kept 10 bases outside the gene matches. DNA of the CDR3: TGTGCCAGCAGCCTCGGACAGGGTAGGAGGGAAGCTTTCTTT. It is translated as CASSLGQGRREAFF.

A few counts support this clonotype. This chain links TRBV28 with TRBJ1-2; TRBD1 matches at 9 bases. Germline CDR1 is MDHEN and CDR2 is SYDVKM. The CDR3 extends over 16 amino acids. V lost 4 bases and J lost 0; bases outside the gene matches: 6. The CDR3 region is CASSSLTGGTNYGYTF. The CDR3, as DNA: TGTGCCAGCAGTTCATTGACAGGGGGGACTAACTATGGCTACACCTTC.

Only a few counts were recorded for this clonotype. The chain has TRBV5-1 and TRBJ2-5; 14 bases are a match to TRBD2. Germline assignment: CDR1 SGHRS and CDR2 YFSETQ. V gave up 7 bases and J gave up 4 bases; unmatched junction bases: 12. The CDR3 contains 17 residues. CDR3 DNA: TGCGCCAGCGGAGAACAGGGACTAGCGGGAGAAGGAGAGACCCAGTACTTC. Its translation is CASGEQGLAGEGETQYF. The whole variable domain, remainder taken from reference TRBV5-1 and TRBJ2-5, is KAGVTQTPRYLIKTRGQQVTLSCSPISGHRSVSWYQQTPGQGLQFLFEYFSETQRNKGNFPGRFSGRQFSNSRSEMNVSTLELGDSALYLCASGEQGLAGEGETQYFGPGTRLLVL.

This clonotype was observed many times. This rearrangement joins TRBV28 to TRBJ1-1; TRBD1 might be the D (5 bases). The CDR3 has 14 amino acids. Germline V gives CDR1 MDHEN, CDR2 SYDVKM. V dropped 8 bases and J dropped 0 bases, with 13 bases sitting between them. The CDR3 DNA is TGTGCCAGCCCCCCCCCAGGGATGAACACTGAAGCTTTCTTT. Its translation is CASPPPGMNTEAFF.

This chain connects TRBV20-1 to TRBJ1-4, with unresolved D. Trimming removed 2 bases from V and 5 bases from J, with 6 bases in between. CDR1 is DFQATT, CDR2 SNEGSKA, per germline (reference sequence). The CDR3 extends over 12 amino acids. The DNA of the CDR3 is TGCAGTGCTAGAATCGGGAATGAAAAACTGTTTTTT. It yields the protein CSARIGNEKLFF.

This clonotype was recorded many times. The CDR3 region is CASSLNLPSEAQYF. The CDR3 coding sequence is TGTGCCAGCAGTTTAAATCTCCCTTCGGAAGCGCAGTATTTT. The V gene is TRBV28, the J gene TRBJ2-3, with D hard to call. V was cut by 2 bases and J by 10 bases, with 16 bases left in between. The CDR3 consists of 14 residues. Germline CDR1 MDHEN, CDR2 SYDVKM.

This clonotype was detected many times. The chain uses TRBV25-1 and TRBJ1-3; D gene unclear. V lost 4 bases and J 0 bases, leaving 4 bases between the germline ends. This CDR3 has 13 residues. Germline V CDR1 and CDR2: MGHDK, SYGVNS. In DNA form, the CDR3 reads TGTGCCAGCAGTGCGACCTCTGGAAACACCATATATTTT. It is translated as CASSATSGNTIYF.

In this sample, this clonotype turned up a few times. This chain joins TRBV24-1 and TRBJ2-2; TRBD1 or TRBD2 may be the D gene (5 bases each). V was pared by 4 bases and J by 8 bases, with 13 bases between. In germline, CDR1 is KGHDR, CDR2 SFDVKD. This CDR3 is built from 14 residues. This CDR3 is CATSEPGPPGELFF. The CDR3 DNA follows: TGTGCCACCAGTGAGCCGGGACCCCCGGGGGAGCTGTTTTTT.

The chain is built from TRBV6-5 and TRBJ2-3; D is uncertain. This CDR3 is built from 16 residues. V lost 0 bases and J lost 4, with 14 bases in between. The germline V gene has CDR1 MNHEY and CDR2 SVGAGI. The CDR3: CASSYSRPPTPDTQYF. CDR3 DNA: TGTGCCAGCAGTTACTCGAGACCCCCGACCCCAGATACGCAGTATTTT.

This clonotype was seen at least ten times. The V gene is TRBV20-1, the J gene TRBJ2-7; D is unclear. Germline loops: CDR1 DFQATT, CDR2 SNEGSKA (reference sequence). Trimming took off 3 bases at V and 4 bases at J, with 7 bases between the two ends. The CDR3 is made up of 11 amino acids. The DNA of the CDR3 is TGCAGTGCTAGGGACGGGTACGAGCAGTACTTC. It codes for CSARDGYEQYF.

The table lists this clonotype with a few counts. The rearrangement joins TRBV7-2 to TRBJ2-5; no clear D gene. Per the germline V gene, CDR1 is SGHTA and CDR2 is FQGNSA. The CDR3 sequence is 16 residues long. Between the trimmed V and J ends, which lost 5 bases and 1 base, there was a span of 17 bases. The CDR3 sequence is CASSVRRGQLQETQYF. CDR3 sequence (DNA): TGTGCCAGCAGCGTTAGAAGAGGTCAGCTCCAAGAGACCCAGTACTTC.

This clonotype occurred many times. The chain joins TRBV18 to TRBJ2-3, with 14 bases lining up with TRBD2. The CDR3 spans 17 residues. The germline V gene encodes CDR1 KGHSH and CDR2 LQKENI. The J segment lost 7 bases and the V segment lost 3 bases, leaving 9 bases of the junction unmatched. The DNA for the CDR3 is TGTGCCAGCTCACCGGGACTAGCGGGAGAAAGGCTTAATACGCAGTATTTT. This sequence encodes CASSPGLAGERLNTQYF.

This clonotype was observed at least ten times. The chain recombines TRBV6-2 or TRBV6-3 with TRBJ2-3; D gene unclear. The CDR3 totals 13 residues. Per germline, CDR1 MNHEY and CDR2 SVGEGT. V was clipped by 6 bases and J by 1 base, with 8 bases between them. CDR3 protein: CASRRQGTDTQYF. CDR3 sequence (DNA): TGTGCCAGCAGGCGCCAGGGCACAGATACGCAGTATTTT.

J is TRBJ1-2 and V is TRBV27; 10 nucleotides align to TRBD1. Looked up from germline, CDR1 is MNHEY and CDR2 is SMNVEV (reference sequence). The V gene end was trimmed by 4 bases and the J gene end by 0 bases; junction bases not matched to a gene: 8. The CDR3 spans 17 residues. CDR3 DNA: TGTGCCAGCAGTTCTCGACAGGGGGCGTTGGCTAACTATGGCTACACCTTC. This sequence encodes CASSSRQGALANYGYTF.

J is TRBJ2-1 and V is TRBV27, with D possibly being TRBD2 (7 bases). Trimming took 4 bases from V and 1 from J, leaving 11 bases between them. This CDR3 has 15 amino acids. Germline V gene data show CDR1 as MNHEY and CDR2 as SMNVEV (reference sequence). The CDR3 sequence: CASSYGGQSYNEQFF. CDR3 DNA: TGTGCCAGCAGTTACGGGGGGCAGTCCTACAATGAGCAGTTCTTC.

This clonotype was recorded many times. The chain employs TRBV11-3 and TRBJ2-7; TRBD1 aligns across 7 bases. Germline lookup yields CDR1 SGHNT and CDR2 YENEEA. J lost 5 bases, V lost 5 bases, and 6 bases had no gene match. This CDR3 spans 13 amino acids. The CDR3 loop is CASSRQGSNEQYF. The CDR3 DNA follows: TGTGCCAGCAGCCGACAGGGATCCAACGAGCAGTACTTC.

V gene TRBV12-3 or TRBV12-4 combines with J gene TRBJ2-3, with 8 bases matching TRBD2. This CDR3 spans 16 amino acids. The trim removed 5 bases at V and 4 bases at J, leaving 11 bases unmatched. The CDR3 DNA reads TGTGCCAGCAGTCTCGCGGGACTAGGTAGTGCAGATACGCAGTATTTT. As protein: CASSLAGLGSADTQYF.

This clonotype was recorded many times. The chain combines TRBV11-2 with TRBJ2-2; 15 bases agree with TRBD2. V shed 4 bases and J 0 bases; nucleotides not matched to a gene: 12. The CDR3 is 21 residues long. In germline, CDR1 is SGHAT, CDR2 FQNNGV. The DNA of the CDR3 is TGTGCCAGCAGCTGGGGACTAGCGGGAGGTCGACGAAATACGAACACCGGGGAGCTGTTTTTT. Its translation is CASSWGLAGGRRNTNTGELFF.

The chain combines TRBV29-1 with TRBJ2-7; D might be TRBD1 (6 bases). CDR3 length: 13 residues. Trimming removed 8 bases from V and 6 bases from J, with 20 bases in between. Germline values: CDR1 SQVTM, CDR2 ANQGSEA. CDR3 region: CSTRGQPGSEQYF. The CDR3 bases are TGCAGCACCCGAGGACAGCCGGGAAGCGAGCAGTACTTC.

This chain uses TRBV19 with TRBJ1-1; perhaps TRBD1 as D (6 bases). Trimming pared 4 bases from V and 0 bases from J, leaving 15 bases between. CDR1 is LNHDA, CDR2 SQIVND, per germline (reference sequence). CDR3 length: 16 residues. This chain's CDR3 is CASSNRERVMNTEAFF. In DNA, the CDR3 is TGTGCCAGTAGTAACAGGGAGAGGGTGATGAACACTGAAGCTTTCTTT.

Only a few counts were recorded for this clonotype. The chain carries TRBV12-3 or TRBV12-4 and TRBJ2-1, with 8 positions matching TRBD2. The CDR3 totals 18 residues. Losses at the gene ends were 2 bases for V and 0 bases for J; bases not matched to a gene: 9. CDR3 sequence: CASSLSGSPPSSYNEQFF. The CDR3 DNA is TGTGCCAGCAGTTTAAGCGGGAGTCCTCCGAGCTCCTACAATGAGCAGTTCTTC.